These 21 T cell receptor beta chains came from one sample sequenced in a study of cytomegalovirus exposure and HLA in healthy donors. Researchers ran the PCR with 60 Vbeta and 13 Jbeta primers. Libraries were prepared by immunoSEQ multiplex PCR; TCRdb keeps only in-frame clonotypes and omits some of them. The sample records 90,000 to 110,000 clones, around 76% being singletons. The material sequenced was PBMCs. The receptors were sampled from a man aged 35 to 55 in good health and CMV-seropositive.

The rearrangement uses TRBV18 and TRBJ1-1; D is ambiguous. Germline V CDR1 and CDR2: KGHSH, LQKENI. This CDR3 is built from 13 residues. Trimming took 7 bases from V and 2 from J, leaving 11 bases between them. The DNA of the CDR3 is TGTGCCAGCTTCCCAAACCTAAACACTGAAGCTTTCTTT. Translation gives CASFPNLNTEAFF.

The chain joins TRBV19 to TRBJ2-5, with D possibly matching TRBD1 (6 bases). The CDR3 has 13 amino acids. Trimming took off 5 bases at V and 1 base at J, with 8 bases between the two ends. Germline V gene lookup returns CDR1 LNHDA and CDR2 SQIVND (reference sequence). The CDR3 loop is CASSATGQETQYF. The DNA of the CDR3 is TGTGCCAGTAGTGCGACAGGCCAAGAGACCCAGTACTTC.

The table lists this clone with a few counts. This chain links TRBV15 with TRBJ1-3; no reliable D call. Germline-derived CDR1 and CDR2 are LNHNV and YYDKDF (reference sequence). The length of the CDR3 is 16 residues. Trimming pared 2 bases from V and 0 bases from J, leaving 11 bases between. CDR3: CATSRSLQSSGNTIYF. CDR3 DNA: TGTGCCACCAGCAGATCCCTACAGAGCTCTGGAAACACCATATATTTT.

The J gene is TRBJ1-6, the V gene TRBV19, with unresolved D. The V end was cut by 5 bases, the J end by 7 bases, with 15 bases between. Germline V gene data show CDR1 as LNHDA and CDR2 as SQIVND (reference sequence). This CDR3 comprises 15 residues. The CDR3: CASSPDWRGNSPLHF. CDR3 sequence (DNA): TGTGCCAGTAGTCCCGACTGGCGCGGAAATTCACCCCTCCACTTT.

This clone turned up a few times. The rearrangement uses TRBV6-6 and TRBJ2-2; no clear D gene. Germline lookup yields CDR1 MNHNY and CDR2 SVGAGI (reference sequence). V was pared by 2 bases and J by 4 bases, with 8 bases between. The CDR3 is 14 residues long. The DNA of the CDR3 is TGTGCCAGCAGTTACCTTAGAGGCACCGGGGAGCTGTTTTTT. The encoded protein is CASSYLRGTGELFF.

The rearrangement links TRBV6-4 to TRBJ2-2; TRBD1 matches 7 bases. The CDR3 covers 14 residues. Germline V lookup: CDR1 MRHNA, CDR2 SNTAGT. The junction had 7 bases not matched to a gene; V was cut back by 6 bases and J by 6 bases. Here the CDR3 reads CASREQQGAGELFF. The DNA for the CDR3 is TGTGCCAGCAGAGAACAGCAGGGGGCCGGGGAGCTGTTTTTT.

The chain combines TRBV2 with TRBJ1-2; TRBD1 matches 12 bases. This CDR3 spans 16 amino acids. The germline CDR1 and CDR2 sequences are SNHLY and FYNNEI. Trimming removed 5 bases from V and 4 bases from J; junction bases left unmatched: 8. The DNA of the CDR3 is TGTGCCAGCAGTCCCGCCGGGACAGGGGGCATCTATGGCTACACCTTC. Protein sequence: CASSPAGTGGIYGYTF.

In DNA, the CDR3 is TGTGCCAGCAGCATCGGTTACGAGCAGTACTTC. This gives the protein CASSIGYEQYF. The chain carries TRBV9 and TRBJ2-7, with D unclear. CDR3 length: 11 residues. Trimming stripped 4 bases from V and 4 bases from J, with 6 bases between. The germline gives CDR1 SGDLS, CDR2 YYNGEE.

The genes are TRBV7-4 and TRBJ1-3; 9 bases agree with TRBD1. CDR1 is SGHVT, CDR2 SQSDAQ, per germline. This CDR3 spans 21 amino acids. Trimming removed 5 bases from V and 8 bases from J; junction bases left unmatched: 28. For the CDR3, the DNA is TGTGCCAGCAGCCTTCGGGGACAGGGCTTTCCTCTTAGAGATAAGCAGGACACCATATATTTT. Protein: CASSLRGQGFPLRDKQDTIYF.

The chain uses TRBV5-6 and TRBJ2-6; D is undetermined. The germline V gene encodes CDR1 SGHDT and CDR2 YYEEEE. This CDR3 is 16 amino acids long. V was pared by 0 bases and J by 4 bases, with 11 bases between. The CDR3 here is CASSLASAGGANVLTF. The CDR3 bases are TGTGCCAGCAGCTTGGCTTCGGCAGGCGGGGCCAACGTCCTGACTTTC. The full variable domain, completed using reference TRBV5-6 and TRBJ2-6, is DAGVTQSPTHLIKTRGQQVTLRCSPKSGHDTVSWYQQALGQGPQFIFQYYEEEERQRGNFPDRFSGHQFPNYSSELNVNALLLGDSALYLCASSLASAGGANVLTFGAGSRLTVL.

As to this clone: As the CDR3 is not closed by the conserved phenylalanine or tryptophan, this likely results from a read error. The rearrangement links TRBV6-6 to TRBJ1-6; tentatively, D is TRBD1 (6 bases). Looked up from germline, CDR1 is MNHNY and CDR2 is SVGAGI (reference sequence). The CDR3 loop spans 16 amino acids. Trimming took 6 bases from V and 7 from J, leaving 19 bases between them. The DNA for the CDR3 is TGTGCCAGCAGGGGTCTCGAAGACAGGCTGAATTCACCCCTCCACCTT. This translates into CASRGLEDRLNSPLHL.

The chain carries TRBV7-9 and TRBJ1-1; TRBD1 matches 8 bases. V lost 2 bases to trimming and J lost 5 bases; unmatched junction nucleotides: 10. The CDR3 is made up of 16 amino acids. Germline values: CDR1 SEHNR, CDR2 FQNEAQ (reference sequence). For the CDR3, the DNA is TGTGCCAGCAGCTTACCCTCGCCAGGGGGCGCGACTGAAGCTTTCTTT. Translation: CASSLPSPGGATEAFF.

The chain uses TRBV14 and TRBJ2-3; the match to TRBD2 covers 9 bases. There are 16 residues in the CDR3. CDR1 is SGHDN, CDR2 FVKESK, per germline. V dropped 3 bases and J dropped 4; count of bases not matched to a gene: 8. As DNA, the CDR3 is TGTGCCAGCAGCCACGGGGGTAGCGGGAGAGCAGATACGCAGTATTTT. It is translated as CASSHGGSGRADTQYF.

The CDR3 nucleotides read TGCAGCGTTCGGACGGGAACCTACGAGCAGTACTTC. Protein sequence: CSVRTGTYEQYF. This chain joins TRBV29-1 and TRBJ2-7; the D gene is possibly TRBD2 (5 bases). This CDR3 region has 12 residues. Germline V gene lookup returns CDR1 SQVTM and CDR2 ANQGSEA. Between the trimmed V and J ends, which lost 5 bases and 2 bases, there was a span of 10 bases.

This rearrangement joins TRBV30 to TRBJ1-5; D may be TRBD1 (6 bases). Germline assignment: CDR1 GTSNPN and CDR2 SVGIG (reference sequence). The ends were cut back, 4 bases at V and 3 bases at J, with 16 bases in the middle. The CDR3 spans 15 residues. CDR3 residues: CAWTLPGHPNQPQHF. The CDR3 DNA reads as TGTGCCTGGACCCTTCCGGGACACCCCAATCAGCCCCAGCATTTT.

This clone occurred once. The CDR3 bases are TGTGCCAGCAGGAAGGACAGGGCTGATGGCTACACCTTC. Protein sequence: CASRKDRADGYTF. The chain has TRBV2 and TRBJ1-2, with TRBD1 matching 8 bases. After removal of 6 bases from V and 6 bases from J, the junction contained 6 bases not matched to a gene. The V gene's germline CDR1 is SNHLY and CDR2 FYNNEI. The CDR3 extends over 13 amino acids.

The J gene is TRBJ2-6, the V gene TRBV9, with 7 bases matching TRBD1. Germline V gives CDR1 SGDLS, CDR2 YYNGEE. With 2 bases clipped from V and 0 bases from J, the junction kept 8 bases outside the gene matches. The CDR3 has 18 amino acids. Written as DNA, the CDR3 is TGTGCCAGCAGCGTGCCCGGGACAGTAACCTCTGGGGCCAACGTCCTGACTTTC. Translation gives CASSVPGTVTSGANVLTF. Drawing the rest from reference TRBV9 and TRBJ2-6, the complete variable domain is DSGVTQTPKHLITATGQRVTLRCSPRSGDLSVYWYQQSLDQGLQFLIQYYNGEERAKGNILERFSAQQFPDLHSELNLSSLELGDSALYFCASSVPGTVTSGANVLTFGAGSRLTVL.

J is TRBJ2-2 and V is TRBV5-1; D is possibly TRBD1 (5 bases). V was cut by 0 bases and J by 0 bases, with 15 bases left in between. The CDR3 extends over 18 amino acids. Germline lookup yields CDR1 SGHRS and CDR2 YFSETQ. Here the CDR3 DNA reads TGCGCCAGCAGCTTGGTTATTTTTCAGGGATCGAACACCGGGGAGCTGTTTTTT. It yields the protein CASSLVIFQGSNTGELFF. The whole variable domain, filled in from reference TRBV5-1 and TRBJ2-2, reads KAGVTQTPRYLIKTRGQQVTLSCSPISGHRSVSWYQQTPGQGLQFLFEYFSETQRNKGNFPGRFSGRQFSNSRSEMNVSTLELGDSALYLCASSLVIFQGSNTGELFFGEGSRLTVL.

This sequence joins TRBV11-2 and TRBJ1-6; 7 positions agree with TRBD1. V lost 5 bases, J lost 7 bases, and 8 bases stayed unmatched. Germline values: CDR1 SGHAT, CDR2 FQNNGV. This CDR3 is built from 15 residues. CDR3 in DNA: TGTGCCAGCAGCCCTTTGGGACAGAAAAATTCACCCCTCCACTTT. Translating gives CASSPLGQKNSPLHF.

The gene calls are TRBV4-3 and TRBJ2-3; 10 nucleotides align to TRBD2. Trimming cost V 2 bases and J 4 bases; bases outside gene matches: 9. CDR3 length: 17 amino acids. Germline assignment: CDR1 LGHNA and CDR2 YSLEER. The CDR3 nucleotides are TGCGCCAGCAGCCAAAATCTAGCGGGAGCGAGTGCAGATACGCAGTATTTT. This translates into CASSQNLAGASADTQYF.

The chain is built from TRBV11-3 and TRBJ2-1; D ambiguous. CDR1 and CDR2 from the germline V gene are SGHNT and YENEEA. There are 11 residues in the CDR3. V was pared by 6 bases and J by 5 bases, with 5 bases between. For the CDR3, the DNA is TGTGCCAGCAGTATAGACAATGAGCAGTTCTTC. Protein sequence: CASSIDNEQFF.